Listed below are T cell receptor beta chains from one sample, sequenced in a study of blood T cell repertoires in COVID-19. Clones were sequenced by immunoSEQ multiplex PCR, and TCRdb holds only the in-frame ones, with some missing. The sample lists more than 95,000 clones; 88% were seen once. Sequencing input: peripheral blood. The receptors were sampled from a human donor in a cohort sampled during active COVID-19. CDR3s include the opening cysteine and the closing phenylalanine or tryptophan. A D gene is named only where the DNA matches it firmly. Expanded clones are given a class, and other clones once, few, many or no size at all.

v_gene	j_gene	d_gene	abundance	CDR3aa	CDR3nt
TRBV6-2/TRBV6-3	TRBJ2-5	NA	once	CASSYSMGAGVSKETQYF	TGTGCCAGCAGTTACTCGATGGGGGCGGGAGTATCTAAAGAGACCCAGTACTTC
TRBV11-2	TRBJ2-7	NA	NA	CASSITGSREQYF	TGTGCCAGCAGCATCACAGGGTCGCGGGAGCAGTACTTC
TRBV5-4	TRBJ2-7	TRBD1	few	CASSTLRDRGLYEQYF	TGTGCCAGCAGCACACTCCGGGACAGGGGGTTATACGAGCAGTACTTC
TRBV11-2	TRBJ2-1	TRBD2	NA	CASSPVWVAGDNEQFF	TGTGCCAGCAGCCCCGTATGGGTAGCGGGAGACAATGAGCAGTTCTTC
TRBV28	TRBJ1-2	NA	once	CASSWAQGGGSYTF	TGTGCCAGCAGCTGGGCTCAGGGAGGTGGAAGCTACACCTTC
TRBV19	TRBJ2-1	TRBD2	NA	CASNNPGLAAFGDYNEQFF	TGTGCCAGTAACAATCCGGGACTAGCGGCCTTTGGGGACTACAATGAGCAGTTCTTC
TRBV7-9	TRBJ1-1	TRBD1	NA	CASSSQGGPGAFF	TGTGCCAGCAGCTCCCAGGGGGGCCCGGGGGCTTTCTTT
TRBV15	TRBJ1-1	TRBD1	NA	CATSISAGGTEAFF	TGTGCCACCAGCATATCGGCAGGGGGAACTGAAGCTTTCTTT
TRBV4-2	TRBJ1-1	TRBD1	NA	CASSQDQDRGTEAFF	TGTGCCAGCAGCCAAGATCAGGACAGGGGAACTGAAGCTTTCTTT
TRBV2	TRBJ2-7	NA	NA	CATLDRQGLYEQYF	TGTGCCACCCTAGATCGGCAGGGTCTGTACGAGCAGTACTTC
TRBV29-1	TRBJ1-4	TRBD1	NA	CSVGPDRVDREKLFF	TGCAGCGTTGGCCCGGACAGGGTAGACAGAGAAAAACTGTTTTTT
TRBV19	TRBJ2-1	NA	NA	CASSIDSGAYNEQFF	TGTGCCAGTAGTATAGATAGCGGTGCCTACAATGAGCAGTTCTTC
TRBV7-9	TRBJ2-1	NA	NA	CASSGPGGTNEQFF	TGTGCCAGCAGCGGCCCCGGAGGGACTAATGAGCAGTTCTTC
TRBV6-5	TRBJ1-2	TRBD1	NA	CASSQDRDRMRRYTF	TGTGCCAGCAGTCAGGACAGGGACCGCATGAGACGCTACACCTTC
TRBV19	TRBJ1-1	TRBD1	few	CASSPRDRGYKAFF	TGTGCCAGTAGTCCCCGGGACAGGGGATACAAAGCTTTCTTT
TRBV28	TRBJ2-7	TRBD1	NA	CASSLSQGAREQYF	TGTGCCAGCAGTCTTTCACAGGGGGCGAGGGAGCAGTACTTC
TRBV5-1	TRBJ2-1	NA	NA	CASSLGSGTYNEQFF	TGCGCCAGCAGCCTCGGGAGTGGGACCTACAATGAGCAGTTCTTC
TRBV6-1	TRBJ2-1	NA	once	CASSESYSSSYYNEQFF	TGTGCCAGCAGTGAAAGTTATTCTAGCTCCTACTACAATGAGCAGTTCTTC
TRBV12-3/TRBV12-4	TRBJ2-1	TRBD1	NA	CASSRDSNEQFF	TGTGCCAGCAGCCGGGACAGCAATGAGCAGTTCTTC
TRBV3-1/TRBV3-2	TRBJ2-1	NA	NA	CASSQEVANEQFF	TGTGCCAGCAGCCAAGAAGTAGCGAACGAGCAGTTCTTC
TRBV9	TRBJ1-2	NA	NA	CASSSDTPSYTF	TGTGCCAGCAGCTCGGACACCCCGAGCTACACCTTC
TRBV10-3	TRBJ2-1	TRBD1	NA	CAITGQESSYNEQFF	TGTGCCATCACCGGACAGGAGAGCTCCTACAATGAGCAGTTCTTC
TRBV7-9	TRBJ2-7	NA	NA	CASSLADDRPYEQYF	TGTGCCAGCAGCTTAGCAGACGACAGGCCCTACGAGCAGTACTTC
TRBV7-8	TRBJ2-3	NA	NA	CASSWDFATDTQYF	TGTGCCAGCAGCTGGGACTTTGCCACAGATACGCAGTATTTT
TRBV3-1/TRBV3-2	TRBJ2-3	NA	NA	CASSLKPRRLVPDTQYF	TGTGCCAGCAGCCTAAAACCGAGGAGACTAGTTCCAGATACGCAGTATTTT
TRBV3-1/TRBV3-2	TRBJ2-7	TRBD1	NA	CASSHLHQGANEQYF	TGTGCCAGCAGCCATCTGCATCAGGGGGCTAACGAGCAGTACTTC
TRBV7-9	TRBJ2-7	TRBD1	NA	CASSLTGGSYEQYF	TGTGCCAGCAGCTTAACAGGGGGCTCCTACGAGCAGTACTTC
TRBV7-2	TRBJ2-7	TRBD2	NA	CASSLLGLVHNEQYF	TGTGCCAGCAGCTTACTGGGACTAGTTCACAACGAGCAGTACTTC
TRBV12-5	TRBJ2-3	TRBD2	NA	CASGLASGRASTDTQYF	TGTGCTAGTGGTTTGGCCAGCGGGAGGGCGAGCACAGATACGCAGTATTTT
TRBV6-5	TRBJ2-5	TRBD2	NA	CASSMTSGGAETQYF	TGTGCCAGCAGTATGACTAGCGGGGGGGCAGAGACCCAGTACTTC
TRBV18	TRBJ2-2	NA	NA	CASSPEGRRGGELFF	TGTGCCAGCTCACCAGAAGGGCGACGGGGCGGGGAGCTGTTTTTT
TRBV19	TRBJ2-7	TRBD1	NA	CASSVPGGYEQYF	TGTGCCAGTAGTGTCCCAGGGGGATACGAGCAGTACTTC
TRBV19	TRBJ2-7	TRBD1	NA	CASSPTGTGVGLGYEQYF	TGTGCCAGTAGTCCTACCGGGACAGGGGTGGGTTTGGGCTACGAGCAGTACTTC
TRBV5-6	TRBJ1-4	TRBD1	NA	CASSLRQGGEKLFF	TGTGCCAGCAGCTTGCGACAGGGCGGCGAAAAACTGTTTTTT
TRBV6-6	TRBJ2-7	NA	few	CASRDQGKGLLEQYF	TGTGCCAGCAGGGACCAGGGAAAGGGGCTGCTCGAGCAGTACTTC
TRBV5-6	TRBJ2-1	TRBD1	NA	CASSWDRGAYNEQFF	TGTGCCAGCAGCTGGGACAGGGGGGCCTACAATGAGCAGTTCTTC